This passage covers 7 T cell receptor beta chains from one sample sequenced in a study of blood T cell repertoires in COVID-19. Produced via immunoSEQ multiplex PCR; TCRdb's table is partial and in-frame only. The sample has approximately 100,000 clones; 85% are singletons. Sequences were obtained from peripheral blood. Source of these receptors: a woman aged 70-85 years with active or convalescent COVID-19.

The sample holds one count of this clone. The chain recombines TRBV24-1 with TRBJ1-2; unclear D gene. Trimming took off 6 bases at V and 5 bases at J, with 12 bases between the two ends. Germline lookup yields CDR1 KGHDR and CDR2 SFDVKD. The CDR3 consists of 13 residues. CDR3 sequence (DNA): TGTGCCACCAGTTCCCCTAACGGGTATGGCTACACCTTC. Translation: CATSSPNGYGYTF.

The rearrangement uses TRBV6-2 or TRBV6-3 and TRBJ2-7; the D gene is possibly TRBD1 (6 bases). Between the trimmed V and J ends, which lost 4 bases and 5 bases, there was a span of 15 bases. The germline CDR1 and CDR2 sequences are MNHEY and SVGEGT. This CDR3 region has 14 residues. CDR3 sequence: CASSSTFGQNEQYF. The CDR3 coding sequence is TGTGCCAGCAGTTCGACCTTTGGACAGAACGAGCAGTACTTC.

This sequence joins TRBV24-1 and TRBJ2-7; the match to TRBD2 covers 9 bases. With 4 bases clipped from V and 5 bases from J, the junction kept 5 bases outside the gene matches. Germline V lookup: CDR1 KGHDR, CDR2 SFDVKD. The CDR3 extends over 14 amino acids. In nucleotides, the CDR3 is TGTGCCACCAGTGACCCGCGGGGGGGCGACGAGCAGTACTTC. This translates into CATSDPRGGDEQYF.

The DNA for the CDR3 is TGCGCCAGCAGCTATCTCAGGGATTCGAACACCGGGGAGCTGTTTTTT. It yields the protein CASSYLRDSNTGELFF. The J gene is TRBJ2-2, the V gene TRBV5-1, with a possible D match to TRBD1 (5 bases). There are 16 residues in the CDR3. V was shortened by 3 bases and J by 0 bases, with 12 bases between the two germline ends. CDR1 SGHRS and CDR2 YFSETQ come from the germline V gene.

This chain uses TRBV3-1 (or the pseudogene TRBV3-2) with TRBJ1-4; possibly TRBD1 for D (5 bases). This CDR3 has 14 residues. The V end was cut by 4 bases, the J end by 8 bases, with 14 bases between. Germline V lookup: CDR1 LGHDT, CDR2 YNNKEL (reference sequence). The CDR3 sequence is CASSLRGGVEKLFF. CDR3 sequence (DNA): TGTGCCAGCAGCCTCCGCGGGGGGGTCGAAAAACTGTTTTTT.

This clone has a handful of counts. CDR3 DNA sequence: TGTGCCAGCAGCTTGGCCTTTGGGACAGGGGGCGGGAACACTGAAGCTTTCTTT. Residues: CASSLAFGTGGGNTEAFF. The chain combines TRBV5-6 with TRBJ1-1; TRBD1 matches 12 bases. Germline V CDR1 and CDR2: SGHDT, YYEEEE. The CDR3 runs 18 residues. The V segment lost 0 bases and the J segment 1 base; nucleotides outside the gene matches: 7.

The chain joins TRBV5-1 to TRBJ1-4; TRBD1 might be the D (6 bases). CDR1 and CDR2 (germline): SGHRS, YFSETQ. V was cut by 1 base and J by 4 bases, with 14 bases left in between. The CDR3 length is 16 residues. The CDR3 DNA reads as TGCGCCAGCAGCTTGATGCAGGGGTTAGGTAATGAAAAACTGTTTTTT. The encoded protein is CASSLMQGLGNEKLFF.